This entry is about one TCR beta chain. The data were obtained in a study of T cell responses to AZD1222 COVID-19 vaccine. The data were produced by immunoSEQ multiplex PCR, yet TCRdb's version contains in-frame clones alone and is incomplete. The table includes about 84,000 clones, around 90% detected once. This sample comprised peripheral blood, obtained 28 days after the second AZD1222 dose. The receptor was isolated from an adult who received the AZD1222 COVID-19 vaccine.

CDR3 coding DNA: TGCGCCAGCAGTACGAATCAGCCCCAGCATTTT. Translated: CASSTNQPQHF. The chain recombines TRBV10-1 with TRBJ1-5; the D is unclear. Germline assignment: CDR1 WNHNN and CDR2 SYGVQD (reference sequence). The CDR3 is 11 amino acids. Trimming removed 5 bases from V and 4 bases from J, with 3 bases in between.